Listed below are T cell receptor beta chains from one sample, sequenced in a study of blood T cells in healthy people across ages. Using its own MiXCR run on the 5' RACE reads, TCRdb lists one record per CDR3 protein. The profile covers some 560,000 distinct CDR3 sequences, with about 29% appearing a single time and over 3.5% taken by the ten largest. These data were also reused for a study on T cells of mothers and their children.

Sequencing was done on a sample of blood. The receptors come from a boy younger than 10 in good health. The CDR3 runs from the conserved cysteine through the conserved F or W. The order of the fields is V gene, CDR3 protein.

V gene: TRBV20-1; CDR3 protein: CSARDSVSGEQFF
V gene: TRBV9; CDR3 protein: CASSVGEGAHYGYTF
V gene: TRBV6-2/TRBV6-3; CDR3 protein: CASSPQVTQETQYF
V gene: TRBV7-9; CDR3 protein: CASARANYGYTF
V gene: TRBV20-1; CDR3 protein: CSARTGSKNIQYF
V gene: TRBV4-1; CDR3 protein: CASSQDQTGLAGLYNEQFF
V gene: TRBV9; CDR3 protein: CASSAGTSNTEAFF
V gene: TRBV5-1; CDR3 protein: CASSFGPINTGELFF
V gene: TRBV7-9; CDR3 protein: CASSLPSDNEQFF
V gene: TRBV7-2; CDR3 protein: CASSLNRVRKNEKLFF
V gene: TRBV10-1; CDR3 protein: CASTPTDTQYF
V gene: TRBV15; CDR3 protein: CATSREPWGGSTGELFF
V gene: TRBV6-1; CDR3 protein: CASSRGPDRTENIQYF
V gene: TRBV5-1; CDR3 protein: CASSGRGGEETQYF
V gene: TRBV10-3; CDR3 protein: CAISEGPRDRQFF
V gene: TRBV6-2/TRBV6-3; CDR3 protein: CASSQNSGTTQYF
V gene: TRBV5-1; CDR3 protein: CASSPTGAGANILTF
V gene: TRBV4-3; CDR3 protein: CASSPTQGTGGELFF
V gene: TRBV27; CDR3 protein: CASSSMGDQYF
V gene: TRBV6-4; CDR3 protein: CASSPTPGGATDTQYF
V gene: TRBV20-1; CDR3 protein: CSLLAGDTDMQYF
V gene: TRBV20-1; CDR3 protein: CRPGRVNNEQFF
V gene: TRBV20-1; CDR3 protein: CSATGGGLTDTQYF
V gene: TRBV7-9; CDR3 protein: CASSLKGQGSYTF
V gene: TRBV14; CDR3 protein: CASSRSGSQYF
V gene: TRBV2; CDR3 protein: CASSGDGAPDSSSYNEQFF
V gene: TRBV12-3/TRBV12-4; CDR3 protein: CASSLLGLHTYGYTF
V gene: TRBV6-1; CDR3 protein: CASRHAIFDVSYEQYF
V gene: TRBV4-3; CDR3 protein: CASSQVSSGRGDTQYF
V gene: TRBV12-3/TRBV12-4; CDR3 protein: CASSLSGEGSGANVLTF
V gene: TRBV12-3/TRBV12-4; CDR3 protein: CASNATSGGYEQYF
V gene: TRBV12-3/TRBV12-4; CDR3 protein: CASSQEVDRGSSYEQYF
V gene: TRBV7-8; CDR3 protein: CASSLARRTQETQYF
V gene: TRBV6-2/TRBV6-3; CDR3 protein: CASSYPAGTNTGELFF
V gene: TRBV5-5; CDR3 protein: CASSLAPSGGADEQFF
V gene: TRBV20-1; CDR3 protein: CSAKQGRGNQPQHF
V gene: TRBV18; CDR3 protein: CASSEGASYGYTF
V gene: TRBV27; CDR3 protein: CATGQGNTGELFF
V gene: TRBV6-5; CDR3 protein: CASGHGGRLYEQYF
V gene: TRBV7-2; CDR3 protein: CASSFGLAGSYNEQFF
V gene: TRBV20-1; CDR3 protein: CSARGGGNTGELFF
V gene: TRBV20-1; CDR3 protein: CSARWPAGVFGRETQYF
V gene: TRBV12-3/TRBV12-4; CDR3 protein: CASSWTLMNTEAFF
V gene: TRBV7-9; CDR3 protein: CASSATASGNTIYF
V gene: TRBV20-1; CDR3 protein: CSARGWGGRAYNEQFF
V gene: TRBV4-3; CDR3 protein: CASSPGSGDTGELFF
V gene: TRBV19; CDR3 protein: CASSIVTSTDTQYF
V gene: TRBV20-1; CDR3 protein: CSARDGGVQETQYF
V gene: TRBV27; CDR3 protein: CASRTFHKTLLGYTF
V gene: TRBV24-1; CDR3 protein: CATILTGSSIHEQYF
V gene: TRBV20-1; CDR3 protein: CSVPVTGPETQYF
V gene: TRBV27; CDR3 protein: CASSDREGYEQYF
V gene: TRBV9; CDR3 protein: CASSVNQPPQYF
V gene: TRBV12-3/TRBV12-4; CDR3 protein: CASSSPGLQETQYF
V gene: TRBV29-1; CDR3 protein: CSVGLGSDTGELFF
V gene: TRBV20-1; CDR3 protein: CSARAPGQGSALHF
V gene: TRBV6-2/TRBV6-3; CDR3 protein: CASSYKPGFGQFF